This T cell receptor (beta chain) is drawn from a study of technical replicates of blood from a few donors. V was trimmed by 8 bases and J by 4 bases, leaving 19 bases between them. The CDR3 totals 15 residues. From germline, CDR1 is MDHEN and CDR2 SYDVKM. Profiling relied on immunoSEQ multiplex PCR, and the TCRdb table lists in-frame clones only, not all of them. The top ten clones hold 3.9% of a sample with over 45,000 clones, about 90% of them seen once. The source material was PBMCs. This sequence originates from a human donor in good health. Some clones in this sample may be carry-over from other donors' samples. This chain uses TRBV28 with TRBJ2-3; maybe TRBD1 (6 bases). This chain's CDR3 is CASYPDRFRSDTQYF. CDR3 sequence (DNA): TGTGCCAGCTACCCCGACAGGTTCCGCTCAGATACGCAGTATTTT.